This T cell receptor beta chain was identified in a study of OX40 agonist ivuxolimab in advanced cancers. TCRdb's table, derived via immunoSEQ multiplex PCR, lists solely in-frame clones and lacks some. The table has about 32,000 clones, 90% to 95% seen once; the top ten hold approximately 4.3%. This CDR3 has 13 amino acids. Germline V gives CDR1 MNHEY, CDR2 SVGAGI. The V segment lost 7 bases and the J segment 2 bases; nucleotides outside the gene matches: 4. This clone has only a few counts. The material sequenced was CD4+ or CD8+ T cells sorted from blood, taken in a trial of the OX40 agonist ivuxolimab. This chain links TRBV6-5 with TRBJ2-5; 7 bases agree with TRBD2. This clonotype was sampled from an adult with an advanced solid tumor such as melanoma, head and neck, liver or kidney cancer. The chain's CDR3 is CASNPGGQETQYF. The CDR3 region has the DNA TGTGCCAGCAACCCCGGGGGGCAAGAGACCCAGTACTTC.